The present TCR beta chain was sequenced within a study of Graves' ophthalmopathy and Graves' hyperthyroidism. A 10 ml volume of fresh peripheral blood provided the PBMCs. The authors amplified TCR beta CDR3 regions from RNA transcripts. First-round RT-PCR used HTBI primers; second-round multiplex PCR followed. A single record per CDR3 protein comes from TCRdb applying MiXCR to the multiplex PCR reads. Altogether about 220,000 distinct CDR3 sequences are present, roughly 21% being singletons, with the ten largest covering roughly 45%. Unmatched junction bases numbered 13, after V lost 5 bases and J lost 3 bases. Germline V gene data show CDR1 as MDHEN and CDR2 as SYDVKM. The CDR3 length is 16 residues.

The J gene is TRBJ2-7, the V gene TRBV28; the match to TRBD1 covers 7 bases. Sequencing was done on a sample of peripheral blood. This sequence was found in a woman between 45 and 65 years old with Graves' ophthalmopathy. CDR3 sequence: CASSPTTGMFGYEQYF. The CDR3 nucleotides read TGTGCCAGCAGTCCCACGACAGGGATGTTCGGCTACGAGCAGTACTTC.